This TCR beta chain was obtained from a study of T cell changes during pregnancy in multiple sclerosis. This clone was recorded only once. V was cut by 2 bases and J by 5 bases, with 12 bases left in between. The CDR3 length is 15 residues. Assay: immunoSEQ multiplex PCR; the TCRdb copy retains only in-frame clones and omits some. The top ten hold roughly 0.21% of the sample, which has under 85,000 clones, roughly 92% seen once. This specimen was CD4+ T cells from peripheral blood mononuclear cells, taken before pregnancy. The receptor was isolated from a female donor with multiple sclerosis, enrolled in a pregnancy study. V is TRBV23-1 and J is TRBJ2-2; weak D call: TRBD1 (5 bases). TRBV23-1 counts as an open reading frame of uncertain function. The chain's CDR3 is CASSQDLGHTGELFF. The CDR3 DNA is TGCGCCAGCAGTCAAGACCTCGGACATACCGGGGAGCTGTTTTTT.